Listed below are T cell receptor beta chains from one sample, sequenced in a study of blood T cell repertoires in COVID-19. Assay: immunoSEQ multiplex PCR; the TCRdb copy retains only in-frame clones and omits some. The table has about 190,000 clones, 70% to 90% seen once. The sequencing input was peripheral blood. Source of these receptors: an elderly man with COVID-19, enrolled during active disease. Both conserved end residues are part of each CDR3. The D gene is left open where the match is weak. The size entry is marked missing in some rows and otherwise reads once, few, many or a size class.

v_gene	d_gene	abundance	j_gene	CDR3nt	CDR3aa
TRBV6-5	NA	NA	TRBJ1-1	TGTGCCAGCAGTCGCCTCCCCGGGAACACTGAAGCTTTCTTT	CASSRLPGNTEAFF
TRBV29-1	TRBD1	NA	TRBJ2-5	TGCAGCGTTGCTTCCCAGGGGGTGCCCCAAGAGACCCAGTACTTC	CSVASQGVPQETQYF
TRBV5-1	TRBD2	NA	TRBJ2-5	TGCGCCAGCACCTTGGGATTGGCGGGGGGGCCCTCCCAGGAGACCCAGTACTTC	CASTLGLAGGPSQETQYF
TRBV27	NA	NA	TRBJ1-6	TGTGCCAGCAGTTTAGCCCAGGGGACCTATAATTCACCCCTCCACTTT	CASSLAQGTYNSPLHF
TRBV5-5	NA	NA	TRBJ2-3	TGTGCCAGCAGCCCGACAGGTAGCACAGATACGCAGTATTTT	CASSPTGSTDTQYF
TRBV7-8	NA	NA	TRBJ1-4	TGTGCCAGCAGCTTACTCGGCGGGAGGGCTAATGAAAAACTGTTTTTT	CASSLLGGRANEKLFF
TRBV6-5	TRBD1	NA	TRBJ1-2	TGTGCCAGCAGTTCCGGACAGGGGAGGAACTATGGCTACACCTTC	CASSSGQGRNYGYTF
TRBV7-3	TRBD2	once	TRBJ2-1	TGTGCCAGCAGCCGTCAGCGGGGGGGCTACAATGAGCAGTTCTTC	CASSRQRGGYNEQFF
TRBV3-1/TRBV3-2	NA	few	TRBJ1-2	TGTGCCAGCAGCCGACAGAACTATGGCTACACCTTC	CASSRQNYGYTF
TRBV9	NA	NA	TRBJ2-5	TGTGCCAGCAGCGGTGGACAGTCGACCCAAGAGACCCAGTACTTC	CASSGGQSTQETQYF
TRBV24-1	TRBD1	once	TRBJ2-1	TGTGCCACCAGTGATTCCGGGACAGTCAAAGGATCCTACAATGAGCAGTTCTTC	CATSDSGTVKGSYNEQFF
TRBV2	TRBD2	NA	TRBJ2-5	TGTGCCAGCCGAGTAGCGGGAGAGACCCAGTACTTC	CASRVAGETQYF
TRBV6-5	TRBD1	NA	TRBJ2-1	TGTGCCAGCAGACCGACAGGGGGCGCAGGGGAACAGTTCTTC	CASRPTGGAGEQFF
TRBV12-5	TRBD1	NA	TRBJ1-2	TGTGCTAGTGGTTTGGTCACCGGGACAGTCGAGGGCTACACCTTC	CASGLVTGTVEGYTF
TRBV29-1	TRBD1	NA	TRBJ2-5	TGCAGTGGGACAGGGCGGCTCCAAGAGACCCAGTACTTC	CSGTGRLQETQYF
TRBV18	TRBD1	NA	TRBJ2-4	TGTGCCAGCTCGCTATCGGGACAGGGGGCTCAGGGCAAAAACATTCAGTACTTC	CASSLSGQGAQGKNIQYF
TRBV13	NA	NA	TRBJ1-4	TGTGCCAGCAGCCTCCGCGCAACTAATGAAAAACTGTTTTTT	CASSLRATNEKLFF
TRBV21-1	NA	NA	TRBJ2-7	TGTGCCAGCAGCCTGAGGGGCGGGACTAGGCGTTACGAGCAGTACTTC	CASSLRGGTRRYEQYF
TRBV15	NA	NA	TRBJ2-7	TGTGCCACCAGTCCTGGGGGGAGGAGCTCCTACGAGCAGTACTTC	CATSPGGRSSYEQYF
TRBV5-1	NA	NA	TRBJ1-4	TGCGCCAGCAGCATCGGACAGCTTAATGAAAAACTGTTTTTT	CASSIGQLNEKLFF
TRBV19	NA	once	TRBJ2-3	TGTGCCAGTAGTCCCGCGGCTTACACAGATACGCAGTATTTT	CASSPAAYTDTQYF
TRBV7-2	NA	NA	TRBJ1-1	TGTGCCAGCAGCTTAGAACACCAGAACACTGAAGCTTTCTTT	CASSLEHQNTEAFF
TRBV15	NA	NA	TRBJ1-2	TGTGCCACCAGCAGAAACCTTGGGCATGGCTACACCTTC	CATSRNLGHGYTF
TRBV27	NA	NA	TRBJ1-1	TGTGCCAGCAGTCCCTCCCGGGGGGAAAACACTGAAGCTTTCTTT	CASSPSRGENTEAFF
TRBV9	TRBD2	once	TRBJ2-3	TGTGCCAGCAGCGCAGCTAGCGGGGGAGTGGGTGTGGGCACAGATACGCAGTATTTT	CASSAASGGVGVGTDTQYF
TRBV7-9	TRBD2	NA	TRBJ2-3	TGTGCCAGCAGCTTAGCTAGCGGGGGGGGAGCAGATACGCAGTATTTT	CASSLASGGGADTQYF
TRBV5-4	TRBD1	many	TRBJ1-2	TGTGCCAGCAGCAGACAGGGTACCTATGGCTACACCTTC	CASSRQGTYGYTF
TRBV20-1	NA	NA	TRBJ1-2	TGCAGTGCAGCGACAGCCACCGGCTACACCTTC	CSAATATGYTF
TRBV5-4	NA	once	TRBJ1-3	TGTGCCAGCAGCTTCAGGGCCAACTCTGGAAACACCATATATTTT	CASSFRANSGNTIYF
TRBV5-1	TRBD1	NA	TRBJ1-2	TGCGCCAGCAGCTTGGCCGACAGGGGTTATGGCTACACCTTC	CASSLADRGYGYTF
TRBV10-3	TRBD1	NA	TRBJ2-2	TGTGCCATCAGTGGCGAACAGGGGGCAACCGGGGAGCTGTTTTTT	CAISGEQGATGELFF
TRBV5-1	NA	NA	TRBJ1-4	TGCGCCAGCAGCTTGGCCGGCCCCGAGGGAACTAATGAAAAACTGTTTTTT	CASSLAGPEGTNEKLFF
TRBV5-1	TRBD2	NA	TRBJ2-1	TGCGCCAGCAGCCCCGGGGCTAGCGGGGGGTACAATGAGCAGTTCTTC	CASSPGASGGYNEQFF
TRBV5-1	TRBD2	NA	TRBJ2-7	TGCGCCAGCAGCTGGACTAGCGGGGTCCCCTACGAGCAGTACTTC	CASSWTSGVPYEQYF
TRBV3-1/TRBV3-2	NA	once	TRBJ1-3	TGTGCCAGCAGCCAAGGAGGGCCTGGAAACACCATATATTTT	CASSQGGPGNTIYF
TRBV18	NA	once	TRBJ1-1	TGTGCCAGCTCACCCGACTTGTTGAACACTGAAGCTTTCTTT	CASSPDLLNTEAFF
TRBV6-6	NA	NA	TRBJ1-4	TGTGCCAGCAGTTACTCGTCAGGGAGGGGTGAAAAACTGTTTTTT	CASSYSSGRGEKLFF
TRBV27	TRBD2	NA	TRBJ2-2	TGTGCCAGCAGTTTTCTTGTAGCGGGCGGAGGCCACCCCAACACCGGGGAGCTGTTTTTT	CASSFLVAGGGHPNTGELFF
TRBV11-3	NA	NA	TRBJ1-2	TGTGCCAGCAGCGACTCTATAGGCTACACCTTC	CASSDSIGYTF
TRBV9	TRBD2	NA	TRBJ2-1	TGTGCCAGCACCAAAGAGGATTTCGGGGGGGCCAATGAGCAGTTCTTC	CASTKEDFGGANEQFF
TRBV6-5	TRBD1	NA	TRBJ1-5	TGTGCCAGCAGATCTACAGGGGGCGCGGCTCAGCCCCAGCATTTT	CASRSTGGAAQPQHF
TRBV6-5	TRBD1	NA	TRBJ1-4	TGTGCCAGCAGTCTGAGACAGGGGACAGAAAAACTGTTTTTT	CASSLRQGTEKLFF
TRBV28	NA	NA	TRBJ1-6	TGTGCCAGCAGTTCAGGACAGCCCTATAATTCACCCCTCCACTTT	CASSSGQPYNSPLHF
TRBV19	TRBD1	NA	TRBJ2-4	TGTGCCAGTAGTTTCCGTGGGACAGGAGAAAACATTCAGTACTTC	CASSFRGTGENIQYF
TRBV19	NA	NA	TRBJ1-2	TGTGCCACCCACAAGGGGCACCCCTATGGCTACACCTTC	CATHKGHPYGYTF
TRBV4-1	NA	once	TRBJ1-2	TGCGCCAGCAGCCGGGGGGTAAAGGCCGCCAACTATGGCTACACCTTC	CASSRGVKAANYGYTF
TRBV11-3	NA	NA	TRBJ2-1	TGTGCCAGCAGCTTAGGACCCGGGTCTAAGTTCTTC	CASSLGPGSKFF
TRBV5-1	TRBD1	many	TRBJ1-1	TGCGCCAGCAGCCAGGGGGAGACTGAAGCTTTCTTT	CASSQGETEAFF
TRBV7-9	NA	NA	TRBJ1-1	TGTGCCAGCAGCTTGGGCGTCGGGAAGACTGAAGCTTTCTTT	CASSLGVGKTEAFF
TRBV6-8	TRBD1	NA	TRBJ1-4	TGTGCCAGCAGCCTTGAGGGACAGGGGGGTGGGAAACTGTTTTTT	CASSLEGQGGGKLFF
TRBV7-3	NA	NA	TRBJ2-3	TGTGCCAGCAGCTTAATGGGGCAGATTGGAGATACGCAGTATTTT	CASSLMGQIGDTQYF
TRBV2	NA	NA	TRBJ2-1	TGTGCCAGCTCGCTCGAGGGGGGGTACGCCTTACTGGATGAGCAGTTCTTC	CASSLEGGYALLDEQFF
TRBV4-2	NA	NA	TRBJ1-2	TGTGCCAGCAGCCAAGAGCAGGGGCCAAGGTATGATGGCTACACCTTC	CASSQEQGPRYDGYTF
TRBV21-1	NA	NA	TRBJ1-4	TGTGCCCCCCGGGCGGGGAACACAACTAATGAAAAACTGTTTTTT	CAPRAGNTTNEKLFF
TRBV15	NA	few	TRBJ1-1	TGTGCCACCAGCAGAGATACGTCAGACACTGAAGCTTTCTTT	CATSRDTSDTEAFF